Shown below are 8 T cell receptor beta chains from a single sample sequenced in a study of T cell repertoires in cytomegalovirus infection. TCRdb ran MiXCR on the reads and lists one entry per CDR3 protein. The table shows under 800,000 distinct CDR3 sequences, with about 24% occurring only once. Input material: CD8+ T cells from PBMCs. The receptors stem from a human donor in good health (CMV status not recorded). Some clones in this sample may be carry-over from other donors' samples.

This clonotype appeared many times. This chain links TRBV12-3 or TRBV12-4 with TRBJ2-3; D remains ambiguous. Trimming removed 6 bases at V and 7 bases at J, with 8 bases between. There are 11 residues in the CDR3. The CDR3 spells CASRKENTQYF. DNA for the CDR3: TGTGCCAGCAGGAAGGAAAATACGCAGTATTTT.

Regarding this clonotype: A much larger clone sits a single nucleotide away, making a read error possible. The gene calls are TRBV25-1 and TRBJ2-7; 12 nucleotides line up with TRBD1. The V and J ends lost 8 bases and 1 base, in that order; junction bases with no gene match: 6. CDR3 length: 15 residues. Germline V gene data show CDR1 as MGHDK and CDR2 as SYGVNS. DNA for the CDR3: TGTGCCAGCGGTCCGGGACAGGGGGCTTCCTACGAGCAGTACTTC. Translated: CASGPGQGASYEQYF.

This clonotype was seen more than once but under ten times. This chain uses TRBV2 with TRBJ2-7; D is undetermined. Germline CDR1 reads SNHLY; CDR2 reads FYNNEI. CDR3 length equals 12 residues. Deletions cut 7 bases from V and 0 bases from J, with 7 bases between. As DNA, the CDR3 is TGTGCCAGCATGGGCAGCTCCTACGAGCAGTACTTC. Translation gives CASMGSSYEQYF.

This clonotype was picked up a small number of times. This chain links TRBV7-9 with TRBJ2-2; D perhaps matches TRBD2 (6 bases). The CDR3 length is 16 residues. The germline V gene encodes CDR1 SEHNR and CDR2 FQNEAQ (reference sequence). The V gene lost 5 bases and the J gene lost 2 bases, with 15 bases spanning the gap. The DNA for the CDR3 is TGTGCCAGCAGCACTGGGACTTTCGGAAACACCGGGGAGCTGTTTTTT. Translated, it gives CASSTGTFGNTGELFF.

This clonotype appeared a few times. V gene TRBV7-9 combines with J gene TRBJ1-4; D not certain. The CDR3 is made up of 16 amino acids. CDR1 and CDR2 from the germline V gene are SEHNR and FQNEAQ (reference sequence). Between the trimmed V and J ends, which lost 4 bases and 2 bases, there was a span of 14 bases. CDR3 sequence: CASSSSRLPTNEKLFF. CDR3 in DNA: TGTGCCAGCAGCTCTTCACGACTGCCGACTAATGAAAAACTGTTTTTT. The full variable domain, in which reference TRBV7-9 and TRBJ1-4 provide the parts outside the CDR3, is DTGVSQNPRHKITKRGQNVTFRCDPISEHNRLYWYRQTLGQGPEFLTYFQNEAQLEKSRLLSDRFSAERPKGSFSTLEIQRTEQGDSAMYLCASSSSRLPTNEKLFFGSGTQLSVL.

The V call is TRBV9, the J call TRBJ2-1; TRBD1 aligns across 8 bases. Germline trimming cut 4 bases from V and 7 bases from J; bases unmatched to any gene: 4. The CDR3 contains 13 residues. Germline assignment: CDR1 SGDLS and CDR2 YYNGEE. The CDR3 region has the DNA TGTGCCAGCAGCTCAGGGGGCTGGAATGAGCAGTTCTTC. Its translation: CASSSGGWNEQFF.

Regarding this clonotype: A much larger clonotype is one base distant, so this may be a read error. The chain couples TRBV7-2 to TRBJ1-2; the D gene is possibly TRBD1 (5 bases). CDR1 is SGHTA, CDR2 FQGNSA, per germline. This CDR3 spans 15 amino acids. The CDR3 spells CANSFLQGSNYGYTF. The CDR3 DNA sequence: TGTGCCAACAGCTTCCTCCAGGGATCTAACTATGGCTACACCTTC.

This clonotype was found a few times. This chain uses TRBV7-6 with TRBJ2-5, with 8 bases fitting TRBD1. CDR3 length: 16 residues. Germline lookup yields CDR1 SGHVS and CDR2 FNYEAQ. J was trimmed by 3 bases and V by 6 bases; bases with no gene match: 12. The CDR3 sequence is CASRGRGHPLEETQYF. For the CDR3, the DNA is TGTGCCAGCAGAGGCAGGGGGCACCCGCTAGAAGAGACCCAGTACTTC.